Included here is one TCR beta chain sequence, with context. Germline CDR1 is SGDLS and CDR2 is YYNGEE. CDR3 length: 14 amino acids. The V gene lost 0 bases and the J gene lost 10 bases, with 11 bases spanning the gap. Sequenced by immunoSEQ multiplex PCR; TCRdb stores in-frame clones only, minus some. Here the sample spans 150,000 or so clones, about three quarters being singletons. The data were taken from a study of blood T cell repertoires in COVID-19. The source material was peripheral blood. The chain carries TRBV9 and TRBJ1-6; D perhaps matches TRBD1 (5 bases). The origin of this receptor is a woman between 45 and 60 years old with active or convalescent COVID-19. CDR3 in amino acids: CASSVGQGGSPLHF. CDR3 bases: TGTGCCAGCAGCGTAGGTCAGGGCGGATCACCCCTCCACTTT.